One sample yielded the 28 T cell receptor beta chains listed below, sequenced in a study of blood T cell repertoires in COVID-19. The table came from immunoSEQ multiplex PCR; TCRdb's copy has only in-frame clones and leaves some out. The sample has around 16,000 clones, 70% to 90% seen once. Input material: peripheral blood. The receptors derive from a man between 65 and 79 years old in a cohort sampled during active COVID-19.

The CDR3 loop reads CASSIFGLAGGLNTGELFF. As DNA, the CDR3 is TGTGCCAGTAGTATCTTCGGACTAGCGGGAGGGCTGAACACCGGGGAGCTGTTTTTT. The V gene is TRBV19, the J gene TRBJ2-2; 15 bases line up with TRBD2. There are 19 residues in the CDR3. V dropped 3 bases and J dropped 1; count of bases not matched to a gene: 6. Germline values: CDR1 LNHDA, CDR2 SQIVND (reference sequence).

The chain combines TRBV7-2 with TRBJ2-1, with 14 bases matching TRBD2. Trimming cost V 5 bases and J 8 bases; bases outside gene matches: 5. Germline V gene lookup returns CDR1 SGHTA and CDR2 FQGNSA. This CDR3 is 15 amino acids long. The CDR3 region has the DNA TGTGCCAGCAGCCAGGGACTAGCGGGAGAGGATGAGCAGTTCTTC. This codes for CASSQGLAGEDEQFF.

The chain combines TRBV25-1 with TRBJ2-3, with TRBD2 identical over 8 bases. V lost 1 base and J lost 0; bases outside the gene matches: 9. The germline gives CDR1 MGHDK, CDR2 SYGVNS. CDR3 length: 18 amino acids. CDR3 bases: TGTGCCAGCAGTGAATCTCGCGGGAGGCCCGGTAGCACAGATACGCAGTATTTT. Translation: CASSESRGRPGSTDTQYF.

The chain has TRBV5-1 and TRBJ2-4; TRBD1 matches at 7 bases. The CDR3 extends over 14 amino acids. Per germline, CDR1 SGHRS and CDR2 YFSETQ. J lost 8 bases, V lost 2 bases, and 7 bases had no gene match. The CDR3 sequence is CASSFRDSEDIQYF. In DNA, the CDR3 is TGCGCCAGCAGCTTTAGGGACAGTGAGGACATTCAGTACTTC.

The chain links TRBV10-1 to TRBJ2-7, with D hard to call. V dropped 8 bases and J dropped 4 bases, with 15 bases sitting between them. This CDR3 comprises 13 residues. Germline lookup yields CDR1 WNHNN and CDR2 SYGVQD (reference sequence). The chain's CDR3 is CASDEVELYEQYF. The CDR3 nucleotides read TGCGCCAGCGATGAGGTGGAGCTTTACGAGCAGTACTTC.

The chain joins TRBV3-1 (or the pseudogene TRBV3-2) to TRBJ2-1; D uncertain. Germline V CDR1 and CDR2: LGHDT, YNNKEL (reference sequence). Trimming removed 2 bases from V and 9 bases from J, with 11 bases in between. The length of the CDR3 is 13 residues. This chain's CDR3 is CASSQTDYGEQFF. The CDR3 DNA is TGTGCCAGCAGCCAAACAGATTATGGTGAGCAGTTCTTC.

CDR3 in amino acids: CASSTGLREQYF. CDR3 coding DNA: TGTGCCAGCAGTACGGGTTTAAGGGAGCAGTACTTC. The chain uses TRBV28 and TRBJ2-7; unclear D gene. V was cut by 5 bases and J by 7 bases, with 12 bases left in between. Germline V gene sequence: CDR1 MDHEN, CDR2 SYDVKM. The CDR3 spans 12 residues.

The genes are TRBV27 and TRBJ2-4, with 7 bases aligning to TRBD2. Germline CDR1 reads MNHEY; CDR2 reads SMNVEV (reference sequence). Trimming at V came to 3 bases and at J to 8 bases, leaving 10 bases not matched to a gene. There are 15 residues in the CDR3. CDR3 protein: CASSFVSGGGDIQYF. Written as DNA, the CDR3 is TGTGCCAGCAGTTTCGTTTCGGGAGGCGGGGACATTCAGTACTTC.

The V and J genes are TRBV4-3 and TRBJ2-3; TRBD2 matches at 11 bases. After removal of 4 bases from V and 5 bases from J, the junction contained 8 bases not matched to a gene. CDR1 LGHNA and CDR2 YSLEER come from the germline V gene. CDR3 length equals 16 residues. In nucleotides, the CDR3 is TGCGCCAGCAGCCGATTACTAGCGGGAGTGGTAGATACGCAGTATTTT. Translated: CASSRLLAGVVDTQYF.

The V gene is TRBV2, the J gene TRBJ1-5, with 8 bases fitting TRBD1. Germline V gene data show CDR1 as SNHLY and CDR2 as FYNNEI. The CDR3 totals 15 residues. V dropped 7 bases and J dropped 0; count of bases not matched to a gene: 5. The CDR3 nucleotides are TGTGCCAGCACCCAGGGACAGGATAGCAATCAGCCCCAGCATTTT. Protein product: CASTQGQDSNQPQHF.

The V call is TRBV6-6, the J call TRBJ1-6; D might be TRBD1 (6 bases). Germline-derived CDR1 and CDR2 are MNHNY and SVGAGI (reference sequence). Trimming left V 7 bases short and J 11 bases short, with 18 bases between. CDR3 length equals 14 residues. The CDR3 protein is CASKRQENNPPLHF. The CDR3, as DNA: TGTGCCAGCAAAAGACAGGAGAACAATCCACCCCTCCACTTT.

The J gene is TRBJ1-6, the V gene TRBV10-3; 8 nucleotides line up with TRBD1. V gave up 6 bases and J gave up 7 bases; unmatched junction bases: 5. The CDR3 covers 14 residues. The germline V gene encodes CDR1 ENHRY and CDR2 SYGVKD. The DNA for the CDR3 is TGTGCCATCAGGATGGACAGGGCCAATTCACCCCTCCACTTT. Amino acids: CAIRMDRANSPLHF.

This clone was detected once. V usage is TRBV6-5 and J usage is TRBJ1-5; D gene uncertain. Germline V lookup: CDR1 MNHEY, CDR2 SVGAGI. V lost 4 bases, J lost 3 bases, and 13 bases lay in between. The CDR3 runs to 15 residues. Written as DNA, the CDR3 is TGTGCCAGCAGTTCCCGCCGGGAGATCAATCAGCCCCAGCATTTT. Its translation is CASSSRREINQPQHF.

This chain connects TRBV19 to TRBJ1-1, with D unclear. CDR3 length equals 16 residues. Trimming took 6 bases from V and 0 from J, leaving 17 bases between them. Germline CDR1 is LNHDA and CDR2 is SQIVND (reference sequence). CDR3 sequence reads: CASSQDLRRVNTEAFF. The CDR3 DNA reads as TGTGCCAGTAGCCAGGACTTGCGGAGGGTGAACACTGAAGCTTTCTTT. The full variable domain, in which reference TRBV19 and TRBJ1-1 provide the parts outside the CDR3, is DGGITQSPKYLFRKEGQNVTLSCEQNLNHDAMYWYRQDPGQGLRLIYYSQIVNDFQKGDIAEGYSVSREKKESFPLTVTSAQKNPTAFYLCASSQDLRRVNTEAFFGQGTRLTVV.

The genes are TRBV5-1 and TRBJ1-1; 7 bases agree with TRBD1. V lost 4 bases and J lost 0; bases outside the gene matches: 3. From germline, CDR1 is SGHRS and CDR2 YFSETQ. The CDR3 totals 14 residues. The CDR3 region is CASSPDRVNTEAFF. The CDR3 DNA reads TGCGCCAGCAGCCCCGACAGGGTGAACACTGAAGCTTTCTTT.

CDR3 bases: TGTGCCAGCAGTGAGGTAGGACTAGCGAAAGAGACCCAGTACTTC. Translated, it gives CASSEVGLAKETQYF. The chain recombines TRBV25-1 with TRBJ2-5, with TRBD2 matching 9 bases. The CDR3 runs 15 residues. The germline V gene encodes CDR1 MGHDK and CDR2 SYGVNS. Trimming cost V 3 bases and J 3 bases; bases outside gene matches: 5.

This clone has only a few counts. V gene TRBV18 combines with J gene TRBJ2-2; D call uncertain. This CDR3 is built from 16 residues. V was pared by 1 base and J by 1 base, with 10 bases between. CDR1 KGHSH and CDR2 LQKENI come from the germline V gene. The DNA for the CDR3 is TGTGCCAGCTCACCACGGTTAGCAGAGAACACCGGGGAGCTGTTTTTT. Its translation is CASSPRLAENTGELFF.

This rearrangement joins TRBV24-1 to TRBJ2-2, with TRBD1 matching over 8 bases. V shed 2 bases and J 8 bases; nucleotides not matched to a gene: 6. The CDR3 loop spans 15 amino acids. Germline values: CDR1 KGHDR, CDR2 SFDVKD. The CDR3 bases are TGTGCCACCAGTGATTGGACAGGGTCCTCGGGGGAGCTGTTTTTT. This codes for CATSDWTGSSGELFF.

Turning to this clone: Other DNA sequences in this specimen translate into the identical CDR3. This chain joins TRBV9 and TRBJ2-4; D uncertain. The CDR3 has 13 residues. The V end was cut by 0 bases, the J end by 8 bases, with 9 bases between. Germline V gene sequence: CDR1 SGDLS, CDR2 YYNGEE. This chain's CDR3 is CASSVGSGDIQYF. DNA of the CDR3: TGTGCCAGCAGCGTAGGGAGTGGAGACATTCAGTACTTC.

The chain is built from TRBV29-1 and TRBJ1-1; 7 bases match TRBD1. The germline V gene has CDR1 SQVTM and CDR2 ANQGSEA. The length of the CDR3 is 15 residues. Losses at the gene ends were 3 bases for V and 0 bases for J; bases not matched to a gene: 7. The chain's CDR3 is CSVDTTGQMNTEAFF. For the CDR3, the DNA is TGCAGCGTTGACACCACGGGACAGATGAACACTGAAGCTTTCTTT.

In its sample, this clone was seen once. The chain links TRBV28 to TRBJ1-1, with TRBD1 matching 9 bases. There are 15 residues in the CDR3. V gave up 1 base and J gave up 7 bases; unmatched junction bases: 7. Germline V gene sequence: CDR1 MDHEN, CDR2 SYDVKM. CDR3: CASSLYAGTGSEAFF. CDR3 coding DNA: TGTGCCAGCAGTTTATACGCCGGGACAGGGAGTGAAGCTTTCTTT.

The chain couples TRBV15 to TRBJ1-5, with a weak D call TRBD1 (6 bases). V was pared by 1 base and J by 7 bases, with 20 bases between. Germline CDR1 is LNHNV and CDR2 is YYDKDF (reference sequence). The CDR3 is 17 residues long. CDR3 nucleotide sequence: TGTGCCACCAGCAGAGGGGGGGGCCGGGACATCAGACAGCCCCAGCATTTT. Its translation: CATSRGGGRDIRQPQHF.

The rearrangement links TRBV29-1 to TRBJ2-2; a possible D gene is TRBD2 (5 bases). Trimming took 5 bases from V and 2 from J, leaving 12 bases between them. Germline V lookup: CDR1 SQVTM, CDR2 ANQGSEA. The CDR3 is 14 residues long. For the CDR3, the DNA is TGCAGCGTTTCGGTAGCGAGCAACACCGGGGAGCTGTTTTTT. Translation: CSVSVASNTGELFF.

This clone was picked up one time. This chain links TRBV11-3 with TRBJ2-7; a weak D match, TRBD2 (5 bases). Trimming stripped 1 base from V and 4 bases from J, with 11 bases between. From germline, CDR1 is SGHNT and CDR2 YENEEA. The CDR3 extends over 14 amino acids. The CDR3, as DNA: TGTGCCAGCAGCTTAGGTGGGAGTGGGTACGAGCAGTACTTC. Translated: CASSLGGSGYEQYF.

By proportion, this clone is large (0.1 to 1%). The genes are TRBV14 and TRBJ2-1, with TRBD2 matching over 9 bases. Germline V gene sequence: CDR1 SGHDN, CDR2 FVKESK. The length of the CDR3 is 16 residues. V lost 3 bases and J lost 1; bases outside the gene matches: 4. CDR3 sequence (DNA): TGTGCCAGCAGCCAGGGACTAGCTTTATCCTACAATGAGCAGTTCTTC. Translated: CASSQGLALSYNEQFF.

The chain's CDR3 is CASSSSSGEIRYNEQFF. The CDR3 DNA reads TGTGCCAGCAGCTCCAGTAGCGGGGAAATACGATACAATGAGCAGTTCTTC. The rearrangement links TRBV7-3 to TRBJ2-1, with 8 bases aligning to TRBD2. Germline values: CDR1 SGHTA, CDR2 FQGTGA. CDR3 length: 17 residues. V trimming: 4 bases; J trimming: 4 bases; junction bases outside the gene matches: 12. The full variable domain, with the rest looked up from reference TRBV7-3 and TRBJ2-1, is GAGVSQTPSNKVTEKGKYVELRCDPISGHTALYWYRQSLGQGPEFLIYFQGTGAADDSGLPNDRFFAVRPEGSVSTLKIQRTERGDSAVYLCASSSSSGEIRYNEQFFGPGTRLTVL.

The chain is built from TRBV18 and TRBJ1-5, with unresolved D. The CDR3 runs 16 residues. V was trimmed by 2 bases and J by 9 bases, leaving 20 bases between them. Germline CDR1 is KGHSH and CDR2 is LQKENI. The CDR3 protein is CASSPASVGSQRPQHF. The CDR3 DNA is TGTGCCAGCTCACCAGCGTCGGTAGGGAGCCAGAGGCCCCAGCATTTT.

The rearrangement uses TRBV3-1 (or the pseudogene TRBV3-2) and TRBJ2-7; 9 nucleotides agree with TRBD1. Germline CDR1 LGHDT, CDR2 YNNKEL (reference sequence). The V and J ends lost 0 bases and 2 bases, in that order; junction bases with no gene match: 2. This CDR3 is 15 amino acids long. The CDR3 reads CASSQEDRGAYEQYF. CDR3 DNA: TGTGCCAGCAGCCAAGAGGACAGGGGCGCCTACGAGCAGTACTTC.